One T cell receptor (beta chain) is described in this entry. This same CDR3 is encoded by further DNA sequences in the sample. Original data processing: Amplification of reference gene primers was used by the study to estimate nucleated cell counts. Repertoires were generated with immunoSEQ multiplex PCR, while TCRdb's copy carries only in-frame clones and drops some. The D gene and trimming were derived from the DNA, and the V and J assignments and clone size from that table. The sample carries some 200,000 clones, approximately 85% recorded once. This sample stems from a study of blood T cell repertoires in COVID-19. At the level of the study: The origin of the acute and convalescent COVID-19 samples was the United States, Italy and Spain. From T cells, B-cell-depleted T cells, or PBMCs came the material, which was cDNA or gDNA.

CDR1 is SEHNR, CDR2 FQNEAQ, per germline (reference sequence). After removal of 2 bases from V and 3 bases from J, the junction contained 2 bases not matched to a gene. The length of the CDR3 is 16 residues. This clonotype was obtained from a woman of 80 years or more with acute or convalescent COVID-19. The sequenced sample was peripheral blood. The chain employs TRBV7-9 and TRBJ2-1, with 12 bases identical to TRBD2. In nucleotides, the CDR3 is TGTGCCAGCAGCTTAACGACTAGCGGGAGCTACAATGAGCAGTTCTTC. As protein: CASSLTTSGSYNEQFF.